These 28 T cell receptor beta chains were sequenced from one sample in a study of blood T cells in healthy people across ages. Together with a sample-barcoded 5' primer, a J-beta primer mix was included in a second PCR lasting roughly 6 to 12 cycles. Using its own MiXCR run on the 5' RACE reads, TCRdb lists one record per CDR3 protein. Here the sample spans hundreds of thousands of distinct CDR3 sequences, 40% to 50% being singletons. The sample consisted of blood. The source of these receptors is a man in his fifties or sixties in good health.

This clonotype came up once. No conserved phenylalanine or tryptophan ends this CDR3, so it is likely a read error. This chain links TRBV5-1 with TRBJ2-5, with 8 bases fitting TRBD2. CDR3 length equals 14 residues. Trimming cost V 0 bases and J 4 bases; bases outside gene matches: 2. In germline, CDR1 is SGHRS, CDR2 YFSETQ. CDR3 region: CASSLDAGGETQYS. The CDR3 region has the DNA TGCGCCAGCAGCTTGGATGCGGGGGGAGAGACCCAGTACTCC.

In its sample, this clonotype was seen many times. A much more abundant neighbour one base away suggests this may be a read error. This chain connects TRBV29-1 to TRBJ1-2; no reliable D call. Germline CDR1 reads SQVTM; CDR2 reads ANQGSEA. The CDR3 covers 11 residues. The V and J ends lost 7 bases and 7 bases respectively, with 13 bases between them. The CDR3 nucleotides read TGCAGCGGTAAGGATCCAGTTGGCTACACCTTC. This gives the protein CSGKDPVGYTF.

The CDR3, as DNA: TGCGCCAGCAGCTTCGGCCCTTCCGATGGCAATCAGCCCCAGCATTTT. Its translation: CASSFGPSDGNQPQHF. The rearrangement links TRBV5-1 to TRBJ1-5; D is ambiguous. CDR1 and CDR2 from the germline V gene are SGHRS and YFSETQ. The CDR3 consists of 16 residues. Trimming pared 2 bases from V and 2 bases from J, leaving 14 bases between.

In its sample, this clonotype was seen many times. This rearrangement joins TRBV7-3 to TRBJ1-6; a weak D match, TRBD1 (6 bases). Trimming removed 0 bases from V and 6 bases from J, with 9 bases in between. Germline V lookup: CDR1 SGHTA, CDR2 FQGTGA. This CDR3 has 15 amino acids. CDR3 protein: CASSLTGGGNSPLHF. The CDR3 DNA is TGTGCCAGCAGCTTAACAGGGGGAGGTAATTCACCCCTCCACTTT.

CDR3 loop: CASRDSTGPGNTIYF. CDR3 DNA: TGTGCCAGCAGGGACTCGACAGGGCCTGGAAACACCATATATTTT. The chain recombines TRBV6-5 with TRBJ1-3; 7 nucleotides align to TRBD1. Looked up from germline, CDR1 is MNHEY and CDR2 is SVGAGI. The CDR3 length is 15 residues. The trim removed 6 bases at V and 2 bases at J, leaving 7 bases unmatched.

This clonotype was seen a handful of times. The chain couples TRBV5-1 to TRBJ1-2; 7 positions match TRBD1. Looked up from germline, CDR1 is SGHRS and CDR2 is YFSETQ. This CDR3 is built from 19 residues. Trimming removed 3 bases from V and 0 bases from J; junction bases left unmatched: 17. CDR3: CASSSDRLRRGQTNYGYTF. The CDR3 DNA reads TGCGCCAGCAGCTCGGATCGCCTGCGAAGGGGACAGACTAACTATGGCTACACCTTC.

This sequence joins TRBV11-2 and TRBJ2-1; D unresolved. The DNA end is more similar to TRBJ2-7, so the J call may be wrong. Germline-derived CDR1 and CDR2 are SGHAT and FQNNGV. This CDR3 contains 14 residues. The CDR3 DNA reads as TGTGCCAGCAGCTTATCGGGTGCCCCCTACGAGCAGTACTTC. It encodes CASSLSGAPYEQYF.

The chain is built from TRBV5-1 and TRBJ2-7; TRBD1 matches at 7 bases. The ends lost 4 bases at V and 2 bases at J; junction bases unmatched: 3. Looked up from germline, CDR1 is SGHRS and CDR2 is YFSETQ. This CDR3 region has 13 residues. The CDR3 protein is CASSGDSPYEQYF. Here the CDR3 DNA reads TGCGCCAGCAGCGGGGACAGTCCCTACGAGCAGTACTTC.

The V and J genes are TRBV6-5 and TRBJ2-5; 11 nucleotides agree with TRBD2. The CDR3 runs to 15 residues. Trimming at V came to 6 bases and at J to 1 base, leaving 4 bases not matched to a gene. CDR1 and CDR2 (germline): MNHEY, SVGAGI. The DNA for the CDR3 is TGTGCCAGCAGCGTCCTAGCGGGGGGCCAAGAGACCCAGTACTTC. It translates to CASSVLAGGQETQYF.

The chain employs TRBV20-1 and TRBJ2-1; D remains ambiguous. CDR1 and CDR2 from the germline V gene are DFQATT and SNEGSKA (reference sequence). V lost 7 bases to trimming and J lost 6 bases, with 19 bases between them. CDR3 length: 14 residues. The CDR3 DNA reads TGCAGTGTTTTTTTCCCCCAGACGCCCAATGAGCAGTTCTTC. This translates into CSVFFPQTPNEQFF.

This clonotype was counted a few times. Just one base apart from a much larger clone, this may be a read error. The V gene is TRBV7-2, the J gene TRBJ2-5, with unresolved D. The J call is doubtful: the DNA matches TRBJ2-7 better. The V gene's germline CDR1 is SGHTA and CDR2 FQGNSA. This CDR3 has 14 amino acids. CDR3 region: CASSDVGNLREQYF. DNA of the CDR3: TGTGCCAGCAGTGACGTGGGAAATCTCCGCGAGCAGTACTTC.

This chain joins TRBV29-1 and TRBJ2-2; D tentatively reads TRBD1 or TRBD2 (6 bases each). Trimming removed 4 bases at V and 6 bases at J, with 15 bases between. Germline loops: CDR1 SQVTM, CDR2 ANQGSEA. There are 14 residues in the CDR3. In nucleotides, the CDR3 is TGCAGCGTTGTACGGGGGCTTAGCCCCGGGGAGCTGTTTTTT. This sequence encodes CSVVRGLSPGELFF.

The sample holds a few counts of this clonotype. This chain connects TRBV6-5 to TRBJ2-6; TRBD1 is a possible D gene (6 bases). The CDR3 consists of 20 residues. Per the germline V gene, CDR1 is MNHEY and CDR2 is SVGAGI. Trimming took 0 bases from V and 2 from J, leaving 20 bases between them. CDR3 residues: CASSYSMHRAGNPGANVLTF. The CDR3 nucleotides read TGTGCCAGCAGTTACTCGATGCACAGGGCCGGGAATCCTGGGGCCAACGTCCTGACTTTC.

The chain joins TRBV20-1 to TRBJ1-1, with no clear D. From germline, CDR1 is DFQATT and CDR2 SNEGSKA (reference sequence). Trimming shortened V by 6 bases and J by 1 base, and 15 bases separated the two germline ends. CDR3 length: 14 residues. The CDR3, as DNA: TGCAGTGCCAGAACTATCGCAGGGAACACTGAAGCTTTCTTT. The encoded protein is CSARTIAGNTEAFF.

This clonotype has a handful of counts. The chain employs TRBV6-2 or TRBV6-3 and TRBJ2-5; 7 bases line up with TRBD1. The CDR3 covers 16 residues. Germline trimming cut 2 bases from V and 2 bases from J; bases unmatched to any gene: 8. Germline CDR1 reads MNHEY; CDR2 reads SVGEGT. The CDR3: CASSYGQVSPQETQYF. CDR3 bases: TGTGCCAGCAGTTACGGACAGGTGTCTCCTCAAGAGACCCAGTACTTC.

The CDR3 DNA is TGCGCCAGCAGCCAAGATTGGGGCATGGATGAGCAGTTCTTC. Its protein product is CASSQDWGMDEQFF. The rearrangement links TRBV4-3 to TRBJ2-1; weak D call: TRBD1 (5 bases). The CDR3 covers 14 residues. The V and J ends lost 0 bases and 8 bases respectively, with 11 bases between them. Looked up from germline, CDR1 is LGHNA and CDR2 is YSLEER.

The CDR3 DNA sequence: TGTGCCAGCAGCTTAGCTCGGGACCTAACAGATACGCAGTATTTT. Translation gives CASSLARDLTDTQYF. The chain links TRBV7-9 to TRBJ2-3, with D possibly called TRBD1 or TRBD2 (5 bases each). The CDR3 sequence is 15 residues long. V was cut by 0 bases and J by 3 bases, with 10 bases left in between. Germline V gene lookup returns CDR1 SEHNR and CDR2 FQNEAQ (reference sequence).

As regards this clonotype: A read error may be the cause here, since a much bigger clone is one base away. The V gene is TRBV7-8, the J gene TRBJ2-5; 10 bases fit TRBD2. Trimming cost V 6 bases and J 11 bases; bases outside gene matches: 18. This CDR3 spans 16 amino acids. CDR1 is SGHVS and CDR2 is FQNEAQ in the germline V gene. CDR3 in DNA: TGTGCCAGCAGAAGTTCTCCGGGACTAGCGTCCAATGAGCAGTACTTC. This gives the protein CASRSSPGLASNEQYF.

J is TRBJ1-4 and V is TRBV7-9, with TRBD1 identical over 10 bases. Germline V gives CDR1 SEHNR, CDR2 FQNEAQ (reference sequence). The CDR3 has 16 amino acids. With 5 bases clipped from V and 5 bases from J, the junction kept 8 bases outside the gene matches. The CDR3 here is CASSAAGTGANEKLFF. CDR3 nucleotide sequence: TGTGCCAGCAGCGCCGCCGGGACAGGGGCGAATGAAAAACTGTTTTTT. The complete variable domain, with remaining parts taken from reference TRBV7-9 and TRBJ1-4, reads DTGVSQNPRHKITKRGQNVTFRCDPISEHNRLYWYRQTLGQGPEFLTYFQNEAQLEKSRLLSDRFSAERPKGSFSTLEIQRTEQGDSAMYLCASSAAGTGANEKLFFGSGTQLSVL.

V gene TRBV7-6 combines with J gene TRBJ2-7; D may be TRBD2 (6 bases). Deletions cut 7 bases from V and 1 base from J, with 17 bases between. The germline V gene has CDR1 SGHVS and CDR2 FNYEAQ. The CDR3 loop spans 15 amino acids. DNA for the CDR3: TGTGCCAGCAACCACAATCGGGGGACTTCCTACGAGCAGTACTTC. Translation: CASNHNRGTSYEQYF.

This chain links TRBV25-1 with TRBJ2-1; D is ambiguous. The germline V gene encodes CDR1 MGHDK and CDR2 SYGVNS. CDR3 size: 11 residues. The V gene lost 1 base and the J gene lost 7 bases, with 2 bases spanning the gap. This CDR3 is CASSEWNEQFF. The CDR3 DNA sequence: TGTGCCAGCAGTGAATGGAATGAGCAGTTCTTC.

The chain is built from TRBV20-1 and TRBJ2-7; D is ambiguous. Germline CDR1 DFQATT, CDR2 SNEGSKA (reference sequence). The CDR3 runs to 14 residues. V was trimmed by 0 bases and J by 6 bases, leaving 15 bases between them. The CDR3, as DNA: TGCAGTGCTAGAGACCGACCCTCGGCGCCCGAGCAGTACTTC. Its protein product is CSARDRPSAPEQYF.

The CDR3 spells CASSLGYGLTTYEQYF. In DNA, the CDR3 is TGTGCCAGCAGCTTGGGTTACGGGCTAACTACCTACGAGCAGTACTTC. The V call is TRBV5-5, the J call TRBJ2-4, with D uncertain. The closer fit of TRBJ2-7 to the DNA end suggests the J call may be wrong. The germline CDR1 and CDR2 sequences are SGHKS and YYEKEE (reference sequence). The CDR3 runs to 16 residues.

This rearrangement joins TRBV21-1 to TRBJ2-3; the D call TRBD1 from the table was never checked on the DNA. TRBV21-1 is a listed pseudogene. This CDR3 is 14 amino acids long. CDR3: CAKRGGAGTDTQYF. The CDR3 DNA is TGTGCCAAAAGAGGGGGCGCCGGCACAGATACGCAGTATTTT.

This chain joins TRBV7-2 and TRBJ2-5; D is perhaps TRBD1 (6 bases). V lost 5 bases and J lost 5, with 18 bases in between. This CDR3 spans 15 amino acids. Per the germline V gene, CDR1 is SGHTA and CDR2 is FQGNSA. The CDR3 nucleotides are TGTGCCAGCAGCCCGACATCAGGGGCGAAGGAGACCCAGTACTTC. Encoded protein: CASSPTSGAKETQYF.

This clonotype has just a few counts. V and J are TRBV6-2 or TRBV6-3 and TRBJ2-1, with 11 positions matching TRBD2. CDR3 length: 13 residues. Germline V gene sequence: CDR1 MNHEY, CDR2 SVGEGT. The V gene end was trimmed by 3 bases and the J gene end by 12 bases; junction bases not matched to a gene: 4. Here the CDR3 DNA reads TGTGCCAGCAGTTATAAAGGGACTAGCGGGCAGTTCTTC. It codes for CASSYKGTSGQFF.

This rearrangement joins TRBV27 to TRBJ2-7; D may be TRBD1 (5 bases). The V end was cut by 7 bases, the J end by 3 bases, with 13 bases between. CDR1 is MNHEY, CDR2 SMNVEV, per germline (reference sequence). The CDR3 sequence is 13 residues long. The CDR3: CASMTADRYEQYF. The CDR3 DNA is TGTGCCAGCATGACAGCCGACCGCTACGAGCAGTACTTC.

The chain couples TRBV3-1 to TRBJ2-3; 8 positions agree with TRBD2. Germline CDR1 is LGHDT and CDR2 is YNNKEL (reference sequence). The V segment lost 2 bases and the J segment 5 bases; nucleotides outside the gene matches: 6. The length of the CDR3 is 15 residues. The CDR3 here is CASSQRGGRVDTQYF. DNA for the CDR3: TGTGCCAGCAGCCAACGCGGGGGGCGGGTAGATACGCAGTATTTT.